The 8 T cell receptor beta chains given below trace back to one sample, sequenced in a study of radiation and T cells in renal cell carcinoma. Assay: immunoSEQ multiplex PCR; the TCRdb copy retains only in-frame clones and omits some. This sample has 70,000 to 95,000 clones, with approximately 80% found just once. As to time point: baseline pretreatment blood. The treatment is: 15 Gy SBRT to primary tumor, nephrectomy 4 weeks later. The material sequenced was blood, taken from a patient whose treatment included radiotherapy and nephrectomy. These receptors were collected from a man in his 60s with renal cell carcinoma.

The chain employs TRBV5-6 and TRBJ2-1; D may be TRBD2 (5 bases). The V and J ends lost 5 bases and 13 bases respectively, with 25 bases between them. Per the germline V gene, CDR1 is SGHDT and CDR2 is YYEEEE. This CDR3 is built from 15 residues. CDR3 loop: CASRSGFTSTLAQFF. CDR3 coding DNA: TGTGCCAGCAGGAGTGGCTTCACATCGACGCTAGCCCAGTTCTTC.

This clone was counted between two and nine times. The chain couples TRBV18 to TRBJ2-1; D unresolved. The CDR3 runs to 12 residues. The ends were cut back, 3 bases at V and 7 bases at J, with 7 bases in the middle. Germline assignment: CDR1 KGHSH and CDR2 LQKENI. The CDR3 loop reads CASSPAGNEQFF. CDR3 bases: TGTGCCAGCTCACCTGCCGGGAATGAGCAGTTCTTC.

This clone turned up a few times. The chain couples TRBV29-1 to TRBJ1-1; D ambiguous. Trimming took off 4 bases at V and 1 base at J, with 4 bases between the two ends. Germline values: CDR1 SQVTM, CDR2 ANQGSEA. This CDR3 has 11 residues. The CDR3 here is CSVAQNTEAFF. Here the CDR3 DNA reads TGCAGCGTTGCCCAGAACACTGAAGCTTTCTTT.

V is TRBV28 and J is TRBJ1-4; D is uncertain. Germline V gene sequence: CDR1 MDHEN, CDR2 SYDVKM. Trimming left V 4 bases short and J 9 bases short, with 9 bases between. This CDR3 contains 12 residues. For the CDR3, the DNA is TGTGCCAGCAGTTCTATCCGGAAAAAACTGTTTTTT. Translating it yields CASSSIRKKLFF.

The chain combines TRBV5-1 with TRBJ1-3; D remains unclear. This CDR3 has 14 residues. CDR1 is SGHRS and CDR2 is YFSETQ in the germline V gene. Between the trimmed V and J ends, which lost 6 bases and 4 bases, there was a span of 14 bases. The CDR3 nucleotides read TGCGCCAGCACCTCTGCCGACCCCGGAAACACCATATATTTT. The encoded protein is CASTSADPGNTIYF.

In DNA form, the CDR3 reads TGTGCCAGCAGTGAATACAGGGGGGATTATGGCTACACCTTC. It specifies CASSEYRGDYGYTF. This chain uses TRBV2 with TRBJ1-2, with TRBD1 matching over 8 bases. V lost 2 bases and J lost 5; bases outside the gene matches: 4. This CDR3 region has 14 residues. Germline CDR1 is SNHLY and CDR2 is FYNNEI.

The V and J genes are TRBV9 and TRBJ2-5; the D is unclear. This CDR3 is built from 16 residues. Germline CDR1 SGDLS, CDR2 YYNGEE. Trimming removed 4 bases from V and 2 bases from J, with 18 bases in between. The DNA of the CDR3 is TGTGCCAGCAGCTCCCCAGGTAGAGGAGCTCAAGAGACCCAGTACTTC. Its protein is CASSSPGRGAQETQYF.

The chain links TRBV11-2 to TRBJ2-7; possible D gene TRBD1, 5 bases. The germline V and J ends were trimmed by 3 bases and 2 bases, with 23 bases remaining between them. This CDR3 has 18 amino acids. Germline-derived CDR1 and CDR2 are SGHAT and FQNNGV. CDR3 loop: CASSFSTLQAEVTYEQYF. CDR3 DNA: TGTGCCAGCAGCTTCTCCACCCTACAGGCTGAGGTCACCTACGAGCAGTACTTC. Using reference TRBV11-2 and TRBJ2-7 for the parts outside the CDR3, the full variable domain is EAGVAQSPRYKIIEKRQSVAFWCNPISGHATLYWYQQILGQGPKLLIQFQNNGVVDDSQLPKDRFSAERLKGVDSTLKIQPAKLEDSAVYLCASSFSTLQAEVTYEQYFGPGTRLTVT.